This T cell receptor (beta chain) stems from a study of shared clonotypes between healthy human individuals. A note on this clone: This sample also contains other DNA sequences that code for the same CDR3.

Genomic DNA (from each subset) was split evenly across several immunoSEQ plates. Sequencing used immunoSEQ multiplex PCR; TCRdb keeps in-frame clones, though not all of them. Here the sample spans about 2,500,000 clones, more than 80% being singletons. V dropped 3 bases and J dropped 2 bases, with 4 bases sitting between them. The CDR3 contains 13 residues. Germline V gene sequence: CDR1 SGHTA, CDR2 FQGNSA. V usage is TRBV7-2 and J usage is TRBJ2-2; D ambiguous. This clonotype originated in a man between 18 and 35 years old in good health. Sequences were obtained from naive CD4+ T cells sorted from blood. Described subset: CD45RA+ positively selected. The CDR3 DNA reads TGTGCCAGCAGCTTGGGCAACACCGGGGAGCTGTTTTTT. Translation: CASSLGNTGELFF.